A single sample gave rise to the 21 T cell receptor beta chains below, sequenced in a study of technical replicates of blood from a handful of donors. The table came from immunoSEQ multiplex PCR; TCRdb's copy has only in-frame clones and leaves some out. Of about 80,000 clones in the sample, roughly 94% are singletons; the top ten hold 0.38%. Sequencing input: T cells isolated from PBMCs. The receptors shown here come from a human donor in good health.

The genes are TRBV11-3 and TRBJ1-3, with D hard to call. The length of the CDR3 is 15 residues. Germline lookup yields CDR1 SGHNT and CDR2 YENEEA. V lost 2 bases, J lost 11 bases, and 19 bases lay in between. The CDR3: CASSLNFIFGSPIYF. CDR3 sequence (DNA): TGTGCCAGCAGCTTAAATTTTATCTTCGGTTCACCCATATATTTT. Full variable domain (remainder filled in from reference TRBV11-3 and TRBJ1-3): EAGVVQSPRYKIIEKKQPVAFWCNPISGHNTLYWYLQNLGQGPELLIRYENEEAVDDSQLPKDRFSAERLKGVDSTLKIQPAELGDSAVYLCASSLNFIFGSPIYFGEGSWLTVV.

This chain joins TRBV4-2 and TRBJ1-2; TRBD1 agrees at 8 bases. CDR3 length: 13 amino acids. Losses at the gene ends were 3 bases for V and 7 bases for J; bases not matched to a gene: 4. Per the germline V gene, CDR1 is LGHNA and CDR2 is YNFKEQ. CDR3 sequence reads: CASSHDRGAGYTF. For the CDR3, the DNA is TGTGCCAGCAGCCACGACAGGGGCGCTGGCTACACCTTC.

This rearrangement joins TRBV30 to TRBJ1-1, with 7 bases fitting TRBD1. This CDR3 has 12 residues. Germline values: CDR1 GTSNPN, CDR2 SVGIG (reference sequence). Trimming removed 7 bases from V and 1 base from J; junction bases left unmatched: 3. CDR3 DNA: TGTGCCTACGGACAGGCGAACACTGAAGCTTTCTTT. Its protein is CAYGQANTEAFF.

The J gene is TRBJ2-5, the V gene TRBV9; a possible D gene is TRBD2 (6 bases). The CDR3 sequence is 13 residues long. Trimming cost V 7 bases and J 1 base, with 11 bases left between them. CDR1 and CDR2 from the germline V gene are SGDLS and YYNGEE. The CDR3 reads CASAGTRQETQYF. The CDR3 DNA reads as TGTGCCAGCGCTGGGACTCGCCAAGAGACCCAGTACTTC.

The chain carries TRBV18 and TRBJ2-1; D is perhaps TRBD1 (5 bases). The CDR3 sequence is 15 residues long. Trimming pared 2 bases from V and 6 bases from J, leaving 14 bases between. Looked up from germline, CDR1 is KGHSH and CDR2 is LQKENI. CDR3 amino acids: CASSPSAGPTNEQFF. CDR3 bases: TGTGCCAGCTCACCAAGCGCAGGGCCAACCAATGAGCAGTTCTTC.

The J gene is TRBJ2-3, the V gene TRBV7-2, with 11 bases aligning to TRBD2. The CDR3 loop spans 16 amino acids. Germline trimming cut 5 bases from V and 0 bases from J; bases unmatched to any gene: 4. Germline V gene lookup returns CDR1 SGHTA and CDR2 FQGNSA. CDR3 amino acids: CASSTWTSGSTDTQYF. The CDR3 DNA reads TGTGCCAGCAGCACCTGGACTAGCGGGAGCACAGATACGCAGTATTTT.

The rearrangement uses TRBV5-4 and TRBJ1-5, with 8 positions matching TRBD1. Germline lookup yields CDR1 SGHNT and CDR2 YYREEE (reference sequence). This CDR3 is 14 amino acids long. J gave up 9 bases and V 4 bases, and 9 bases lay outside the gene matches. The CDR3 DNA reads as TGTGCCAGCAGCGTGGGCAGGGGGCTCGGGCCCCAGCATTTT. This encodes CASSVGRGLGPQHF.

The chain joins TRBV11-3 to TRBJ2-7; 8 nucleotides agree with TRBD1. The CDR3 totals 15 residues. With 2 bases clipped from V and 3 bases from J, the junction kept 6 bases outside the gene matches. Germline-derived CDR1 and CDR2 are SGHNT and YENEEA. The CDR3 nucleotides read TGTGCCAGCAGCTTATCACAGGGGGTTTACTACGAGCAGTACTTC. Amino acid sequence: CASSLSQGVYYEQYF.

The rearrangement links TRBV27 to TRBJ2-7; D gene ambiguous. The V gene's germline CDR1 is MNHEY and CDR2 SMNVEV (reference sequence). The CDR3 covers 12 residues. Deletions cut 3 bases from V and 6 bases from J, with 9 bases between. The CDR3 nucleotides read TGTGCCAGCAGTTTTGACGGGTTCGAGCAGTACTTC. Translation gives CASSFDGFEQYF.

The chain uses TRBV6-1 and TRBJ2-3, with 9 bases lining up with TRBD2. The CDR3 is made up of 18 amino acids. Germline V gene data show CDR1 as MNHNS and CDR2 as SASEGT. V trimming: 2 bases; J trimming: 8 bases; junction bases outside the gene matches: 17. CDR3: CASSERGGLALLKVTQYF. The CDR3 DNA sequence: TGTGCCAGCAGTGAAAGGGGGGGACTAGCTCTACTAAAGGTTACGCAGTATTTT.

The rearrangement links TRBV6-6 to TRBJ1-1; D gene uncertain. The CDR3 is 12 residues long. V was pared by 2 bases and J by 8 bases, with 9 bases between. CDR1 and CDR2 (germline): MNHNY, SVGAGI (reference sequence). For the CDR3, the DNA is TGTGCCAGCAGTTACGCCACGGTAGAAGCTTTCTTT. Translating it yields CASSYATVEAFF.

The chain links TRBV2 to TRBJ1-2; 7 nucleotides align to TRBD1. CDR3 length: 11 amino acids. The germline V gene encodes CDR1 SNHLY and CDR2 FYNNEI. The CDR3 DNA reads as TGTGGCGCGACAGGGTCCTATGGCTACACCTTC. It specifies CGATGSYGYTF.

The chain joins TRBV28 to TRBJ2-7; a possible D gene is TRBD2 (6 bases). Germline CDR1 reads MDHEN; CDR2 reads SYDVKM. V was pared by 2 bases and J by 4 bases, with 12 bases between. The CDR3 runs to 14 residues. This chain's CDR3 is CASSLIAEHYEQYF. The CDR3, as DNA: TGTGCCAGCAGTTTAATAGCGGAGCATTACGAGCAGTACTTC. Full variable domain (remainder filled in from reference TRBV28 and TRBJ2-7): DVKVTQSSRYLVKRTGEKVFLECVQDMDHENMFWYRQDPGLGLRLIYFSYDVKMKEKGDIPEGYSVSREKKERFSLILESASTNQTSMYLCASSLIAEHYEQYFGPGTRLTVT.

The V and J genes are TRBV5-6 and TRBJ2-7; tentatively, D is TRBD1 (6 bases). The germline V gene has CDR1 SGHDT and CDR2 YYEEEE. V lost 6 bases to trimming and J lost 7 bases, with 14 bases between them. The CDR3 runs to 12 residues. The CDR3 loop is CASTSTGLEQYF. CDR3 DNA: TGTGCCAGCACCTCTACAGGGTTGGAGCAGTACTTC.

The rearrangement links TRBV9 to TRBJ2-5; perhaps TRBD2 as D (6 bases). Germline V gene lookup returns CDR1 SGDLS and CDR2 YYNGEE. The CDR3 has 14 amino acids. With 4 bases removed from V and 3 bases from J, the gap between germline ends came to 13 bases. The DNA for the CDR3 is TGTGCCAGCAGCTCCGGGTTAGCGGAAGAGACCCAGTACTTC. Translation: CASSSGLAEETQYF. The full variable domain, with the rest looked up from reference TRBV9 and TRBJ2-5, is DSGVTQTPKHLITATGQRVTLRCSPRSGDLSVYWYQQSLDQGLQFLIQYYNGEERAKGNILERFSAQQFPDLHSELNLSSLELGDSALYFCASSSGLAEETQYFGPGTRLLVL.

This chain links TRBV4-3 with TRBJ2-1; 10 bases line up with TRBD2. Per the germline V gene, CDR1 is LGHNA and CDR2 is YSLEER. The CDR3 is made up of 15 amino acids. With V trimmed by 1 base and J by 7 bases, 4 bases remained unmatched. The chain's CDR3 is CASSQGSSGGNEQFF. The CDR3 region has the DNA TGCGCCAGCAGCCAAGGGTCTAGCGGGGGAAATGAGCAGTTCTTC.

The V and J genes are TRBV29-1 and TRBJ2-3; possible D gene TRBD2, 6 bases. The CDR3 is made up of 14 amino acids. CDR1 is SQVTM and CDR2 is ANQGSEA in the germline V gene. Trimming shortened V by 4 bases and J by 3 bases, and 14 bases separated the two germline ends. The CDR3 is CSVGGDGWTDTQYF. The CDR3 nucleotides are TGCAGCGTTGGGGGGGACGGATGGACAGATACGCAGTATTTT.

V usage is TRBV29-1 and J usage is TRBJ1-2; tentatively, D is TRBD1 (5 bases). In germline, CDR1 is SQVTM, CDR2 ANQGSEA. V dropped 0 bases and J dropped 1 base, with 9 bases sitting between them. There are 14 residues in the CDR3. The CDR3, as DNA: TGCAGCGTTGAAGATACAGGTTTTAACTATGGCTACACCTTC. Translated, it gives CSVEDTGFNYGYTF.

The V call is TRBV7-3, the J call TRBJ2-2; TRBD1 agrees at 9 bases. CDR3 length: 14 residues. Germline trimming cut 10 bases from V and 7 bases from J; bases unmatched to any gene: 10. From germline, CDR1 is SGHTA and CDR2 FQGTGA. The DNA of the CDR3 is TGTGCCACCGGACAGGGGCCGACGGACGGGGAGCTGTTTTTT. The encoded protein is CATGQGPTDGELFF. Together with reference TRBV7-3 and TRBJ2-2, the CDR3 gives the full variable domain: GAGVSQTPSNKVTEKGKYVELRCDPISGHTALYWYRQSLGQGPEFLIYFQGTGAADDSGLPNDRFFAVRPEGSVSTLKIQRTERGDSAVYLCATGQGPTDGELFFGEGSRLTVL.

V and J are TRBV4-1 and TRBJ2-1; 9 bases agree with TRBD2. With V trimmed by 5 bases and J by 7 bases, 12 bases remained unmatched. The CDR3 runs to 16 residues. The germline CDR1 and CDR2 sequences are MGHRA and YSYEKL. The CDR3 DNA reads TGCGCCAGCAGCGCCAGACTAGCGGAGGAGGGGAATGAGCAGTTCTTC. Translation gives CASSARLAEEGNEQFF.

This rearrangement joins TRBV6-1 to TRBJ1-1; a possible D gene is TRBD1 (5 bases). Germline values: CDR1 MNHNS, CDR2 SASEGT. This CDR3 region has 13 residues. Trimming left V 5 bases short and J 5 bases short, with 12 bases between. The CDR3 protein is CASSWTRDTEAFF. CDR3 nucleotides: TGTGCCAGCAGTTGGACAAGGGATACTGAAGCTTTCTTT.